These T cell receptor beta chains were read from a single sample in a study of identical twins. TCRdb re-called the 5' RACE reads through MiXCR, storing one row per CDR3 protein. The data show some 730,000 distinct CDR3 sequences, 18% seen once. The sample was also linked to a second study, of T cells expressing NK-cell markers.

Sequenced input: PBMCs. The receptor set was obtained from a young woman in good health. The CDR3 runs from the conserved cysteine through the conserved F or W. Each record gives: J gene, clone size, D gene, V gene, CDR3 protein, CDR3 DNA. A D gene is named only where the DNA matches it firmly. Some rows have no size entry. The others give once, few or many, or a class for an expanded clone.

j_gene: TRBJ2-2
abundance: -
d_gene: -
v_gene: TRBV6-2/TRBV6-3
CDR3aa: CASSYMTGELFF
CDR3nt: TGTGCCAGCAGTTACATGACCGGGGAGCTGTTTTTT

j_gene: TRBJ2-2
abundance: few
d_gene: -
v_gene: TRBV5-1
CDR3aa: CASSLDRGGTGELFF
CDR3nt: TGCGCCAGCAGCTTGGACAGGGGGGGCACCGGGGAGCTGTTTTTT

j_gene: TRBJ2-2
abundance: -
d_gene: TRBD2
v_gene: TRBV20-1
CDR3aa: CSARDPTSGRAGELFF
CDR3nt: TGCAGTGCTAGAGATCCTACTAGCGGGAGGGCCGGGGAGCTGTTTTTT

j_gene: TRBJ1-6
abundance: few
d_gene: -
v_gene: TRBV12-3/TRBV12-4
CDR3aa: CASTLVDSPLHF
CDR3nt: TGTGCCAGCACCCTTGTGGATTCACCCCTCCACTTT

j_gene: TRBJ2-7
abundance: once
d_gene: -
v_gene: TRBV29-1
CDR3aa: CSVERGTSYEQYF
CDR3nt: TGCAGCGTTGAACGGGGGACCTCCTACGAGCAGTACTTC

j_gene: TRBJ2-4
abundance: -
d_gene: -
v_gene: TRBV11-2
CDR3aa: CASSWGGGENIQYF
CDR3nt: TGTGCCAGCAGTTGGGGGGGCGGCGAAAACATTCAGTACTTC

j_gene: TRBJ1-5
abundance: few
d_gene: TRBD1
v_gene: TRBV5-5
CDR3aa: CASSSSGQAGQPQHF
CDR3nt: TGTGCCAGCAGCTCGAGTGGACAGGCAGGTCAGCCCCAGCATTTT

j_gene: TRBJ2-7
abundance: few
d_gene: -
v_gene: TRBV6-1
CDR3aa: CASSPLTDPSYEQYF
CDR3nt: TGTGCCAGCAGTCCCCTAACCGACCCCTCCTACGAGCAGTACTTC

j_gene: TRBJ2-1
abundance: -
d_gene: TRBD2
v_gene: TRBV20-1
CDR3aa: CSARPGLAGYEQFF
CDR3nt: TGCAGTGCTAGGCCGGGACTAGCGGGCTATGAGCAGTTCTTC

j_gene: TRBJ2-1
abundance: -
d_gene: TRBD2
v_gene: TRBV28
CDR3aa: CASSLVVAGVQEQFF
CDR3nt: TGTGCCAGCAGTTTGGTGGTAGCGGGAGTACAAGAGCAGTTCTTC

j_gene: TRBJ1-3
abundance: -
d_gene: -
v_gene: TRBV6-5
CDR3aa: CASSYSPRGTGNTIYF
CDR3nt: TGTGCCAGCAGTTACTCCCCTCGAGGGACTGGAAACACCATATATTTT

j_gene: TRBJ2-2
abundance: -
d_gene: TRBD2
v_gene: TRBV7-9
CDR3aa: CASSKGTSANTGELFF
CDR3nt: TGTGCCAGCAGCAAAGGGACTAGCGCGAACACCGGGGAGCTGTTTTTT

j_gene: TRBJ2-7
abundance: -
d_gene: TRBD1
v_gene: TRBV25-1
CDR3aa: CASSKGQGRYEQYF
CDR3nt: TGTGCCAGCAGTAAGGGACAGGGTAGATACGAGCAGTACTTC

j_gene: TRBJ2-1
abundance: few
d_gene: TRBD2
v_gene: TRBV6-2/TRBV6-3
CDR3aa: CASRHSGSIRNEQFF
CDR3nt: TGTGCCAGCAGGCATAGCGGGAGTATTCGCAATGAGCAGTTCTTC

j_gene: TRBJ2-1
abundance: -
d_gene: -
v_gene: TRBV6-2/TRBV6-3
CDR3aa: CASSSLARPSFSSYNEQFF
CDR3nt: TGTGCCAGCAGTTCTCTCGCCCGGCCCTCTTTCAGCTCCTACAATGAGCAGTTCTTC

j_gene: TRBJ2-4
abundance: -
d_gene: TRBD1
v_gene: TRBV20-1
CDR3aa: CSGSAGGKNIQYF
CDR3nt: TGCAGTGGGTCCGCAGGGGGTAAAAACATTCAGTACTTC

j_gene: TRBJ2-5
abundance: few
d_gene: TRBD2
v_gene: TRBV7-2
CDR3aa: CASSRRGGDYQETQYF
CDR3nt: TGTGCCAGCAGCCGCCGGGGGGGGGATTATCAAGAGACCCAGTACTTC

j_gene: TRBJ2-1
abundance: -
d_gene: TRBD1
v_gene: TRBV14
CDR3aa: CASSHSPGQGYNEQFF
CDR3nt: TGTGCCAGCAGCCATTCACCGGGACAGGGGTACAATGAGCAGTTCTTC

j_gene: TRBJ2-1
abundance: many
d_gene: -
v_gene: TRBV29-1
CDR3aa: CSVFRGSYNEQFF
CDR3nt: TGCAGCGTTTTCCGGGGCTCCTACAATGAGCAGTTCTTC

j_gene: TRBJ1-1
abundance: -
d_gene: -
v_gene: TRBV4-1
CDR3aa: CASSQAPEVSRAFF
CDR3nt: TGCGCCAGCAGCCAAGCGCCGGAAGTCTCAAGAGCTTTCTTT

j_gene: TRBJ2-1
abundance: -
d_gene: -
v_gene: TRBV18
CDR3aa: CASSPGLGGATTYNEQFF
CDR3nt: TGTGCCAGCTCACCAGGATTAGGGGGGGCTACTACCTACAATGAGCAGTTCTTC

j_gene: TRBJ1-2
abundance: few
d_gene: -
v_gene: TRBV3-1
CDR3aa: CASSQARGNYGYTF
CDR3nt: TGTGCCAGCAGCCAAGCGAGGGGCAACTATGGCTACACCTTC

j_gene: TRBJ1-4
abundance: many
d_gene: -
v_gene: TRBV7-2
CDR3aa: CASSLEPHEKLFF
CDR3nt: TGTGCCAGCAGCTTAGAACCTCATGAAAAACTGTTTTTT

j_gene: TRBJ2-1
abundance: -
d_gene: TRBD1
v_gene: TRBV5-6
CDR3aa: CASRWGQAYNEQFF
CDR3nt: TGTGCCAGCAGGTGGGGACAGGCCTACAATGAGCAGTTCTTC

j_gene: TRBJ1-6
abundance: -
d_gene: -
v_gene: TRBV5-1
CDR3aa: CASSLGRTENSPLHF
CDR3nt: TGCGCCAGCAGCTTGGGAAGGACAGAGAATTCACCCCTCCACTTT

j_gene: TRBJ2-5
abundance: few
d_gene: TRBD2
v_gene: TRBV20-1
CDR3aa: CSARGGSGGQETQYF
CDR3nt: TGCAGTGCTAGAGGAGGGAGCGGGGGCCAAGAGACCCAGTACTTC

j_gene: TRBJ2-5
abundance: -
d_gene: TRBD2
v_gene: TRBV7-9
CDR3aa: CASKGRDYIQETQYF
CDR3nt: TGTGCCAGCAAAGGCCGGGACTACATTCAAGAGACCCAGTACTTC

j_gene: TRBJ1-3
abundance: -
d_gene: -
v_gene: TRBV20-1
CDR3aa: CSAVLGPGNTIYF
CDR3nt: TGCAGTGCCGTACTGGGACCTGGAAACACCATATATTTT

j_gene: TRBJ2-5
abundance: -
d_gene: -
v_gene: TRBV3-1
CDR3aa: CASSHVRKGTQYF
CDR3nt: TGTGCCAGCAGCCACGTACGAAAGGGGACCCAGTACTTC

j_gene: TRBJ1-2
abundance: few
d_gene: -
v_gene: TRBV15
CDR3aa: CATSRDGVVGYTF
CDR3nt: TGTGCCACCAGCAGAGATGGGGTTGTGGGCTACACCTTC

j_gene: TRBJ1-2
abundance: -
d_gene: -
v_gene: TRBV2
CDR3aa: CASSTHQGYTF
CDR3nt: TGTGCCAGCAGTACTCACCAAGGCTACACCTTC

j_gene: TRBJ1-6
abundance: -
d_gene: -
v_gene: TRBV27
CDR3aa: CASREGLIHSPLHF
CDR3nt: TGTGCCAGCAGAGAAGGCCTTATCCATTCACCCCTCCACTTT

j_gene: TRBJ1-6
abundance: few
d_gene: -
v_gene: TRBV6-5
CDR3aa: CASSYSGRLNSPLHF
CDR3nt: TGTGCCAGCAGTTACTCTGGCAGGCTTAATTCACCCCTCCACTTT

j_gene: TRBJ1-5
abundance: -
d_gene: -
v_gene: TRBV20-1
CDR3aa: CSALVDSRRTQHF
CDR3nt: TGCAGTGCCTTGGTGGACAGTCGCCGGACCCAGCATTTT

j_gene: TRBJ2-1
abundance: few
d_gene: -
v_gene: TRBV7-2
CDR3aa: CASSFQSGSNEQFF
CDR3nt: TGTGCCAGCAGCTTCCAGTCGGGGTCCAATGAGCAGTTCTTC

j_gene: TRBJ2-7
abundance: -
d_gene: TRBD1
v_gene: TRBV11-2
CDR3aa: CASRPLTGAYEQYF
CDR3nt: TGTGCCAGCAGACCACTGACAGGGGCCTACGAGCAGTACTTC

j_gene: TRBJ2-7
abundance: -
d_gene: -
v_gene: TRBV2
CDR3aa: CASSRAVTAYEQYF
CDR3nt: TGTGCCAGCAGCAGGGCAGTAACGGCCTACGAGCAGTACTTC

j_gene: TRBJ1-1
abundance: -
d_gene: -
v_gene: TRBV7-2
CDR3aa: CASTTGRASTEAFF
CDR3nt: TGTGCCAGCACCACAGGCAGGGCGTCAACTGAAGCTTTCTTT

j_gene: TRBJ2-1
abundance: -
d_gene: TRBD2
v_gene: TRBV5-1
CDR3aa: CASSPGLAGGAEQFF
CDR3nt: TGCGCCAGCAGCCCAGGACTAGCGGGGGGGGCCGAGCAGTTCTTC

j_gene: TRBJ2-7
abundance: few
d_gene: -
v_gene: TRBV10-3
CDR3aa: CAISAIKSRPRSSYEQYF
CDR3nt: TGTGCCATCAGTGCAATAAAGAGCAGGCCCCGTAGCTCCTACGAGCAGTACTTC

j_gene: TRBJ2-7
abundance: -
d_gene: TRBD2
v_gene: TRBV5-1
CDR3aa: CASGTDSGRLYEQYF
CDR3nt: TGCGCCAGCGGTACTGATAGCGGGAGGTTGTACGAGCAGTACTTC

j_gene: TRBJ1-1
abundance: -
d_gene: -
v_gene: TRBV10-3
CDR3aa: CAISESVGLGVEAFF
CDR3nt: TGTGCCATCAGTGAGTCGGTTGGATTGGGGGTTGAAGCTTTCTTT

j_gene: TRBJ2-7
abundance: -
d_gene: TRBD2
v_gene: TRBV12-3/TRBV12-4
CDR3aa: CASSAGTSYHEQYF
CDR3nt: TGTGCCAGCAGTGCCGGGACTAGTTACCACGAGCAGTACTTC

j_gene: TRBJ1-3
abundance: few
d_gene: -
v_gene: TRBV15
CDR3aa: CATSRAFSGNTIYF
CDR3nt: TGTGCCACCAGCAGAGCGTTCTCTGGAAACACCATATATTTT

j_gene: TRBJ2-6
abundance: -
d_gene: TRBD1
v_gene: TRBV12-3/TRBV12-4
CDR3aa: CASSGSGQGAVGANVLTF
CDR3nt: TGTGCCAGCAGCGGTTCGGGGCAGGGGGCTGTTGGGGCCAACGTCCTGACTTTC

j_gene: TRBJ2-1
abundance: -
d_gene: TRBD1
v_gene: TRBV29-1
CDR3aa: CSVMKGASNEQFF
CDR3nt: TGCAGCGTCATGAAGGGGGCCTCAAATGAGCAGTTCTTC

j_gene: TRBJ2-5
abundance: -
d_gene: -
v_gene: TRBV5-5
CDR3aa: CASSSTGFLETQYF
CDR3nt: TGTGCCAGCAGCTCGACAGGCTTTTTGGAGACCCAGTACTTC

j_gene: TRBJ2-7
abundance: few
d_gene: TRBD1
v_gene: TRBV12-3/TRBV12-4
CDR3aa: CASSPGTGSLREQYF
CDR3nt: TGTGCCAGCAGTCCCGGGACAGGGAGCTTAAGGGAGCAGTACTTC

j_gene: TRBJ2-2
abundance: -
d_gene: TRBD2
v_gene: TRBV6-2/TRBV6-3
CDR3aa: CASSYSASGDTGELFF
CDR3nt: TGTGCCAGCAGTTACTCCGCTAGCGGGGACACCGGGGAGCTGTTTTTT

j_gene: TRBJ2-1
abundance: -
d_gene: -
v_gene: TRBV12-3/TRBV12-4
CDR3aa: CASSYTGPNNEQFF
CDR3nt: TGTGCCAGCAGCTATACGGGGCCCAACAATGAGCAGTTCTTC

j_gene: TRBJ1-2
abundance: -
d_gene: -
v_gene: TRBV28
CDR3aa: CASESGHTVPYGYTF
CDR3nt: TGTGCCAGCGAGTCGGGACATACCGTCCCCTATGGCTACACCTTC

j_gene: TRBJ2-7
abundance: few
d_gene: -
v_gene: TRBV6-5
CDR3aa: CASSYSGQYEQYF
CDR3nt: TGTGCCAGCAGTTACTCGGGACAATACGAGCAGTACTTC

j_gene: TRBJ2-7
abundance: -
d_gene: -
v_gene: TRBV27
CDR3aa: CASSLKYRGGYEQYF
CDR3nt: TGTGCCAGCAGTTTGAAGTATAGGGGAGGTTACGAGCAGTACTTC

j_gene: TRBJ1-1
abundance: few
d_gene: -
v_gene: TRBV5-5
CDR3aa: CASSPSDGRGTEAFF
CDR3nt: TGTGCCAGCAGCCCAAGCGACGGGAGAGGAACTGAAGCTTTCTTT

j_gene: TRBJ2-3
abundance: few
d_gene: -
v_gene: TRBV20-1
CDR3aa: CSAGTRTDTQYF
CDR3nt: TGCAGTGCTGGTACGAGGACAGATACGCAGTATTTT

j_gene: TRBJ1-1
abundance: many
d_gene: -
v_gene: TRBV12-3/TRBV12-4
CDR3aa: CASSGGRHTEAFF
CDR3nt: TGTGCCAGCAGTGGAGGGAGGCACACTGAAGCTTTCTTT

j_gene: TRBJ2-5
abundance: -
d_gene: -
v_gene: TRBV6-6
CDR3aa: CASSPMEETQYF
CDR3nt: TGTGCCAGCAGTCCCATGGAAGAGACCCAGTACTTC

j_gene: TRBJ1-2
abundance: -
d_gene: -
v_gene: TRBV10-2
CDR3aa: CASSEDGGNYGYTF
CDR3nt: TGCGCCAGCAGTGAGGATGGGGGCAACTATGGCTACACCTTC

j_gene: TRBJ1-2
abundance: few
d_gene: -
v_gene: TRBV12-3/TRBV12-4
CDR3aa: CASSLGGRAYGYTF
CDR3nt: TGTGCCAGCAGTTTAGGGGGGAGGGCCTATGGCTACACCTTC

j_gene: TRBJ2-1
abundance: few
d_gene: TRBD1
v_gene: TRBV9
CDR3aa: CASSVAGTGGYNEQFF
CDR3nt: TGTGCCAGCAGCGTAGCCGGGACAGGGGGCTACAATGAGCAGTTCTTC